This TCR beta chain emerged from a study of blood T cell repertoires in COVID-19. Clones were sequenced by immunoSEQ multiplex PCR, and TCRdb holds only the in-frame ones, with some missing. This sample has around 100,000 clones; roughly nine tenths occur once, and the top ten carry about 1.7%. This CDR3 region has 16 residues. Per the germline V gene, CDR1 is SEHNR and CDR2 is FQNEAQ (reference sequence). The ends were cut back, 4 bases at V and 4 bases at J, with 14 bases in the middle. Sequencing was done on a sample of peripheral blood. The receptor was derived from a human donor with active COVID-19. The donor label of this sample is uncertain. This chain uses TRBV7-9 with TRBJ1-6, with D maybe TRBD1 (6 bases). The CDR3 spells CASSSDRNFYNSPLHF. Here the CDR3 DNA reads TGTGCCAGCAGCTCTGACAGGAACTTTTATAATTCACCCCTCCACTTT.